This T cell receptor (beta chain) was sequenced in a study of T cell repertoires and HLA-DP antigens. Study as a whole: DNA input averaged roughly 210 ng in sorted CD137+CD4+ and roughly 1,100 ng in pre-culture CD4+.

Whole-study findings and limits: Average cumulative frequency of previously undetected clones was 36.3% against one allele and around 48% against the other.

As regards this clone: Its matching antigen is unknown.

CDR1 and CDR2 (germline): SGHRS, YFSETQ. CDR3 length: 16 amino acids. V shed 0 bases and J shed 5 bases, with 17 bases lying between them. Here immunoSEQ multiplex PCR was the method, and the copy in TCRdb shows in-frame clones only, minus some. The sample includes almost 90,000 clones, 86% of them seen just once. The chain carries TRBV5-1 and TRBJ2-5; D might be TRBD2 (6 bases). Sequencing used CD4+ T cells from PBMCs. This receptor was identified in a man between 50 and 59 years old in good health and CMV-seronegative. Here the CDR3 DNA reads TGCGCCAGCAGCTTGGGATGGGGAGGTCAGAAGGAGACCCAGTACTTC. Protein product: CASSLGWGGQKETQYF.